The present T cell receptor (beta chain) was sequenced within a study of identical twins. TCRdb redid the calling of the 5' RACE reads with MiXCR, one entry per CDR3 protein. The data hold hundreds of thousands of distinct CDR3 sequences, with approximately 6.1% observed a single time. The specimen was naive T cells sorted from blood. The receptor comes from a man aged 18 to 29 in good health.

This chain's CDR3 is CASTRGRTPNEQFF. The CDR3 region has the DNA TGTGCCAGCACCAGGGGGCGAACGCCCAATGAGCAGTTCTTC. The chain couples TRBV28 to TRBJ2-1; 8 bases line up with TRBD1. The V and J ends lost 7 bases and 6 bases, in that order; junction bases with no gene match: 8. Germline assignment: CDR1 MDHEN and CDR2 SYDVKM. The CDR3 contains 14 residues. Filled out from reference TRBV28 and TRBJ2-1, the complete variable domain reads DVKVTQSSRYLVKRTGEKVFLECVQDMDHENMFWYRQDPGLGLRLIYFSYDVKMKEKGDIPEGYSVSREKKERFSLILESASTNQTSMYLCASTRGRTPNEQFFGPGTRLTVL.